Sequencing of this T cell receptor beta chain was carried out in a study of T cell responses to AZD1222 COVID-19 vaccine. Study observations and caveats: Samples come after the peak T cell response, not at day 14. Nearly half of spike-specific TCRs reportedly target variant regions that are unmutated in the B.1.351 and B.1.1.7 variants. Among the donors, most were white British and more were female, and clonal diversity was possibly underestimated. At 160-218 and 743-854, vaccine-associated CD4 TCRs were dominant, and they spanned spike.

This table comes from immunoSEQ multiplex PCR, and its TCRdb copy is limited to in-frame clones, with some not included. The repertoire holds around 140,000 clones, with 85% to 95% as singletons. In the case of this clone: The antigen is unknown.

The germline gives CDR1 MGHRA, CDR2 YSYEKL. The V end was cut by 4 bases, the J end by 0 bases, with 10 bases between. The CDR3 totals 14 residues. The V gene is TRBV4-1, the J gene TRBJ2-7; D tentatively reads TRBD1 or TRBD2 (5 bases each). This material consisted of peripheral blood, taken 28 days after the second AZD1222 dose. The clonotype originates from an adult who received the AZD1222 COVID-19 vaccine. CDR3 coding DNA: TGCGCCAGCAGCCCCCGGGACGGCTCCTACGAGCAGTACTTC. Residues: CASSPRDGSYEQYF.